This TCR beta chain stems from a study of blood T cell repertoires in COVID-19. Clones were sequenced by immunoSEQ multiplex PCR, and TCRdb holds only the in-frame ones, with some missing. The sample includes about 140,000 clones, over 80% of them seen just once. Trimming took 0 bases from V and 5 from J; bases not matched to a gene: 9. The germline V gene has CDR1 LGHDT and CDR2 YNNKEL (reference sequence). The CDR3 has 17 amino acids. This clone has a single count. The sample consisted of peripheral blood. This TCR derives from an elderly woman with acute or convalescent COVID-19. The genes are TRBV3-1 (or the pseudogene TRBV3-2) and TRBJ2-1, with 8 bases identical to TRBD1. The CDR3 DNA reads TGTGCCAGCAGCCAAGAAGGCGAGAGGACAGGGCACAATGAGCAGTTCTTC. Its translation: CASSQEGERTGHNEQFF.